What follows are 20 T cell receptor beta chains derived from one specimen sequenced in a study of blood T cell repertoires in COVID-19. Some clones are missing from TCRdb's copy, which holds only in-frame ones; the method was immunoSEQ multiplex PCR. This table has tens of thousands of clones, more than 85% appearing once. The sequenced material came from peripheral blood. These receptors were collected from a man in his forties with acute or convalescent COVID-19.

The rearrangement uses TRBV7-9 and TRBJ1-5; no clear D gene. Germline V CDR1 and CDR2: SEHNR, FQNEAQ (reference sequence). This CDR3 contains 13 residues. Trimming took 4 bases from V and 8 from J, leaving 12 bases between them. The CDR3 region has the DNA TGTGCCAGCAGCTGGAGCGCGGGAGAGCCCCAGCATTTT. Its protein product is CASSWSAGEPQHF.

The chain carries TRBV7-8 and TRBJ1-1; 8 bases align to TRBD1. Germline V gives CDR1 SGHVS, CDR2 FQNEAQ. The CDR3 spans 15 residues. The junction had 8 bases not matched to a gene; V was cut back by 5 bases and J by 3 bases. CDR3 coding DNA: TGTGCCAGCAGCCCAGTCCAGGACAGGGACACTGAAGCTTTCTTT. This codes for CASSPVQDRDTEAFF.

This chain uses TRBV5-4 with TRBJ1-2; no reliable D call. Between the trimmed V and J ends, which lost 0 bases and 5 bases, there was a span of 17 bases. This CDR3 region has 16 residues. The V gene's germline CDR1 is SGHNT and CDR2 YYREEE (reference sequence). The CDR3 nucleotides are TGTGCCAGCAGCTTGGGCCAAACGGGGTCAGGTTATGGCTACACCTTC. Protein: CASSLGQTGSGYGYTF.

This clone came up a few times. The CDR3 loop is CARSGGMVDTQYF. The CDR3 DNA follows: TGTGCCAGGTCAGGGGGTATGGTGGATACGCAGTATTTT. The V call is TRBV30, the J call TRBJ2-3; TRBD1 matches at 7 bases. Germline V gives CDR1 GTSNPN, CDR2 SVGIG (reference sequence). The trim removed 8 bases at V and 6 bases at J, leaving 11 bases unmatched. The CDR3 has 13 residues. The full variable domain, completed using reference TRBV30 and TRBJ2-3, is SQTIHQWPATLVQPVGSPLSLECTVEGTSNPNLYWYRQAAGRGLQLLFYSVGIGQISSEVPQNLSASRPQDRQFILSSKKLLLSDSGFYLCARSGGMVDTQYFGPGTRLTVL.

V gene TRBV7-3 combines with J gene TRBJ2-7, with TRBD1 matching over 7 bases. The junction had 1 base not matched to a gene; V was cut back by 5 bases and J by 0 bases. This CDR3 has 13 amino acids. The germline V gene encodes CDR1 SGHTA and CDR2 FQGTGA. Here the CDR3 DNA reads TGTGCCAGCAGCCGGGACAGCTCCTACGAGCAGTACTTC. Encoded protein: CASSRDSSYEQYF.

In nucleotides, the CDR3 is TGTGCCAGCAGCAAAAGACAAGGACAGGGGGTCGGTTGTGGCTACACCTTC. Amino acid sequence: CASSKRQGQGVGCGYTF. The chain joins TRBV21-1 to TRBJ1-2; the D call of TRBD1 is as the table states it, not checked on the DNA. TRBV21-1 is classified as a pseudogene. CDR3 length: 17 amino acids.

The chain recombines TRBV5-1 with TRBJ1-1; 9 bases are a match to TRBD1. Per germline, CDR1 SGHRS and CDR2 YFSETQ. The CDR3 has 15 amino acids. Trimming removed 3 bases from V and 5 bases from J; junction bases left unmatched: 8. The CDR3 DNA is TGCGCCAGCAGCTGGGGACAGGGATTGGATACTGAAGCTTTCTTT. This sequence encodes CASSWGQGLDTEAFF.

In this sample, this clone turned up a few times. The J gene is TRBJ1-1, the V gene TRBV4-2; no firm D call. The length of the CDR3 is 15 residues. The germline V gene encodes CDR1 LGHNA and CDR2 YNFKEQ. V dropped 0 bases and J dropped 0 bases, with 8 bases sitting between them. The CDR3 nucleotides are TGTGCCAGCAGCCAAGATTCCAACATGAACACTGAAGCTTTCTTT. Protein sequence: CASSQDSNMNTEAFF.

This clone has more than one count but fewer than ten. This chain uses TRBV3-1 (or the pseudogene TRBV3-2) with TRBJ1-4; possibly TRBD1 for D (5 bases). With 7 bases removed from V and 2 bases from J, the gap between germline ends came to 8 bases. This CDR3 has 13 amino acids. Germline V gene sequence: CDR1 LGHDT, CDR2 YNNKEL (reference sequence). The CDR3 DNA reads TGTGCCAGCACCTCAGGGACTAATGAAAAACTGTTTTTT. It yields the protein CASTSGTNEKLFF.

The rearrangement links TRBV5-6 to TRBJ1-6, with a weak D call TRBD1 (6 bases). The CDR3 is 14 residues long. Germline CDR1 is SGHDT and CDR2 is YYEEEE. The V and J ends lost 0 bases and 7 bases respectively, with 8 bases between them. Here the CDR3 reads CASSLGTGNSPLHF. DNA for the CDR3: TGTGCCAGCAGCTTGGGAACAGGGAATTCACCCCTCCACTTT. The whole variable domain, filled in from reference TRBV5-6 and TRBJ1-6, reads DAGVTQSPTHLIKTRGQQVTLRCSPKSGHDTVSWYQQALGQGPQFIFQYYEEEERQRGNFPDRFSGHQFPNYSSELNVNALLLGDSALYLCASSLGTGNSPLHFGNGTRLTVT.

The J gene is TRBJ1-1, the V gene TRBV7-9; 8 bases are shared with TRBD1. The ends lost 5 bases at V and 7 bases at J; junction bases unmatched: 9. The CDR3 loop spans 14 amino acids. CDR1 and CDR2 from the germline V gene are SEHNR and FQNEAQ (reference sequence). The CDR3 here is CASSPKDREVEAFF. For the CDR3, the DNA is TGTGCCAGCAGCCCCAAGGACAGGGAGGTTGAAGCTTTCTTT.

The rearrangement uses TRBV5-4 and TRBJ1-2; D is possibly TRBD1 (5 bases). The V and J ends lost 4 bases and 5 bases respectively, with 15 bases between them. Germline loops: CDR1 SGHNT, CDR2 YYREEE (reference sequence). CDR3 size: 14 residues. The CDR3 is CASSLPGGPYGYTF. For the CDR3, the DNA is TGTGCCAGCAGCCTACCCGGGGGTCCTTATGGCTACACCTTC.

The genes are TRBV6-6 and TRBJ1-5, with 7 positions matching TRBD1. Unmatched junction bases numbered 11, after V lost 6 bases and J lost 6 bases. This CDR3 has 15 amino acids. Germline V gene data show CDR1 as MNHNY and CDR2 as SVGAGI (reference sequence). The CDR3 bases are TGTGCCAGCAGGCGAACAGGGGCACCGGGTCAGCCCCAGCATTTT. Protein product: CASRRTGAPGQPQHF.

This clone occurred a few times. The gene calls are TRBV27 and TRBJ1-5; possibly TRBD1 for D (6 bases). CDR1 MNHEY and CDR2 SMNVEV come from the germline V gene (reference sequence). Trimming pared 5 bases from V and 7 bases from J, leaving 15 bases between. This CDR3 contains 14 residues. The DNA of the CDR3 is TGTGCCAGCAGTAACCAGGGGTTAGGGCAGCCCCAGCATTTT. This gives the protein CASSNQGLGQPQHF.

The chain employs TRBV5-6 and TRBJ1-4; 12 positions match TRBD1. The V segment lost 4 bases and the J segment 6 bases; nucleotides outside the gene matches: 7. The CDR3 covers 16 residues. CDR1 and CDR2 (germline): SGHDT, YYEEEE. Here the CDR3 reads CASSGDRGLRDEKLFF. CDR3 sequence (DNA): TGTGCCAGCAGCGGGGACAGGGGGCTTAGGGATGAAAAACTGTTTTTT. Combining the CDR3 with reference TRBV5-6 and TRBJ1-4 gives the whole variable domain DAGVTQSPTHLIKTRGQQVTLRCSPKSGHDTVSWYQQALGQGPQFIFQYYEEEERQRGNFPDRFSGHQFPNYSSELNVNALLLGDSALYLCASSGDRGLRDEKLFFGSGTQLSVL.

The chain has TRBV20-1 and TRBJ2-3, with D unresolved. V was pared by 3 bases and J by 2 bases, with 9 bases between. The CDR3 extends over 13 amino acids. CDR1 DFQATT and CDR2 SNEGSKA come from the germline V gene (reference sequence). In DNA, the CDR3 is TGCAGTGCTAGTGGTCTTCTCACAGATACGCAGTATTTT. Translated: CSASGLLTDTQYF.

The chain couples TRBV7-2 to TRBJ1-1; no reliable D call. This CDR3 has 14 amino acids. Germline CDR1 reads SGHTA; CDR2 reads FQGNSA. V lost 3 bases to trimming and J lost 1 base, with 9 bases between them. CDR3 in DNA: TGTGCCAGCAGCTTCTCCGGGGAGAACACTGAAGCTTTCTTT. Encoded protein: CASSFSGENTEAFF.

The gene calls are TRBV6-2 or TRBV6-3 and TRBJ2-3; D call uncertain. Germline CDR1 and CDR2: MNHEY and SVGEGT. The CDR3 sequence is 11 residues long. The V gene lost 6 bases and the J gene lost 6 bases, with 7 bases spanning the gap. CDR3: CASSLGDTQYF. DNA for the CDR3: TGTGCCAGCAGCCTGGGCGATACGCAGTATTTT.

V usage is TRBV5-1 and J usage is TRBJ2-2; 8 nucleotides line up with TRBD1. CDR1 is SGHRS and CDR2 is YFSETQ in the germline V gene. The CDR3 sequence is 15 residues long. After removal of 0 bases from V and 2 bases from J, the junction contained 0 bases not matched to a gene. The DNA for the CDR3 is TGCGCCAGCAGCTTGGCAGGGGGCAACACCGGGGAGCTGTTTTTT. As protein: CASSLAGGNTGELFF.

The rearrangement links TRBV7-9 to TRBJ2-1; D uncertain. Per germline, CDR1 SEHNR and CDR2 FQNEAQ (reference sequence). Trimming cost V 5 bases and J 7 bases, with 9 bases left between them. The CDR3 sequence is 12 residues long. The CDR3 sequence is CASSLTLNEQFF. The CDR3 DNA reads as TGTGCCAGCAGCCTTACATTGAATGAGCAGTTCTTC.